These T cell receptor beta chains were read from a single sample in a study of T cell repertoires in cytomegalovirus infection. One entry per CDR3 protein, called by TCRdb with MiXCR from the reads. The sample contains about 740,000 distinct CDR3 sequences, roughly 33% of which appear only once. No antigen has been assigned to these receptors. The sample consisted of cultured PBMCs, taken from culture after CMV antigen stimulation. These TCRs come from a human donor in good health (CMV status not recorded). Some clones in this sample may be carry-over from other donors' samples. The CDR3 runs from the conserved cysteine through the conserved F or W. The order of the fields is V gene, clone size, CDR3 length, J gene, D gene, CDR3 DNA, CDR3 protein. The D gene is left open where the match is weak. Clone size is given for some rows only: seen once, a few or many times, or a class if the clone is expanded.

>TRBV7-9|few|16|TRBJ2-4|-
TGTGCCAGCAGCTTAGTCGTGGCAGGGACCAAAAACATTCAGTACTTC
CASSLVVAGTKNIQYF
>TRBV19|-|14|TRBJ2-7|TRBD1
TGTGCCAGTACCGCAGGGGGCGGATCGTGGGAGCAGTACTTC
CASTAGGGSWEQYF
>TRBV7-2|few|13|TRBJ1-2|-
TGTGCCACCCGGGACCAATTAAACTATGGCTACACCTTC
CATRDQLNYGYTF
>TRBV11-1|-|15|TRBJ2-7|TRBD2
TGTGCCAGCAGCTCGGCTAGCGGATTTTTATACGAGCAGTACTTC
CASSSASGFLYEQYF
>TRBV7-2|-|17|TRBJ1-5|-
TGTGCCAGCAGCTCCCGGGAGGGGGACTCTAGCAATCAGCCCCAGCATTTT
CASSSREGDSSNQPQHF
>TRBV2|-|14|TRBJ1-2|-
TGTGCCAGCAGTGAATTGACAGGACCCTATGGCTACACCTTC
CASSELTGPYGYTF
>TRBV5-5|-|17|TRBJ1-6|TRBD1
TGTGCCAGCAGCTTGACTCTCCAGGGGGTTTATAATTCACCCCTCCACTTT
CASSLTLQGVYNSPLHF
>TRBV6-6|many|14|TRBJ1-1|-
TGTGCCAGCAGTTACTCCCGAGGGGACACTGAAGCTTTCTTT
CASSYSRGDTEAFF
>TRBV12-5|few|12|TRBJ1-2|-
TGTGCTAGTGGTTTGGGGACCTATGGCTACACCTTC
CASGLGTYGYTF
>TRBV7-9|-|15|TRBJ2-2|-
TGTGCCAGCAGCTTACAACAGGGTGACACCGGGGAGCTGTTTTTT
CASSLQQGDTGELFF
>TRBV7-9|-|15|TRBJ2-5|TRBD1
TGTGCCAGCAGCTTAGAAGGGACAGGGATAGAGACCCAGTACTTC
CASSLEGTGIETQYF
>TRBV4-2|-|15|TRBJ2-1|TRBD2
TGTGCCAGCAGCCGGGAGGGGACTCTCCTATATGCGCAGTTCTTC
CASSREGTLLYAQFF
>TRBV7-2|-|18|TRBJ1-5|-
TGTGCCAGCAGCTTAGGTAGGGGCTTGGGGGAATTAAATCAGCCCCAGCATTTT
CASSLGRGLGELNQPQHF
>TRBV15|-|15|TRBJ2-4|-
TGTGCCACCAGCAGAGATCTGGGGCGGTCTAGCCGTCAGTACTTC
CATSRDLGRSSRQYF
>TRBV24-1|-|15|TRBJ1-5|-
TGTGCCACCAGTGATCCCAGGGGAAGCAATCAGCCCCAGCATTTT
CATSDPRGSNQPQHF
>TRBV7-2|many|17|TRBJ1-5|TRBD1
TGTGCCAGCAGCTTAGGGACAGGGGGGGGAAGCAATCAGCCCCAGCATTTT
CASSLGTGGGSNQPQHF
>TRBV27|-|13|TRBJ2-3|-
TGTGCCAGCAGTTTAATGAGTGGGGCTACGCAGTATTTT
CASSLMSGATQYF
>TRBV7-2|few|16|TRBJ2-7|TRBD2
TGTGCCAGCAGCTCACCGACTAGCGGTGTGACCTACGAGCAGTACTTC
CASSSPTSGVTYEQYF
>TRBV25-1|few|15|TRBJ1-1|-
TGTGCCAGCAGTGACCCCCGGGGGGGGGACACTGAAGCTTTCTTT
CASSDPRGGDTEAFF
>TRBV6-1|-|14|TRBJ1-2|-
TGTGCCAGCAGTTATCTGGACAGAAACTATGGCTACACCTTC
CASSYLDRNYGYTF
>TRBV11-2|-|13|TRBJ2-2|-
TGTGCCAGCAGCATATACGGGACCGGGGAGCTGTTTTTT
CASSIYGTGELFF
>TRBV12-3/TRBV12-4|-|13|TRBJ2-1|-
TGTGCCAGCAGTTTAGTGGTTTCCAATGAGCAGTTCTTC
CASSLVVSNEQFF
>TRBV7-6|-|15|TRBJ2-5|TRBD2
TGTGCCAGCAGCTTAGGCGCGGGGGTTGAAGAGACCCAGTACTTC
CASSLGAGVEETQYF
>TRBV19|few|16|TRBJ1-4|TRBD1
TGTGCCAGTAGAACCTTCCCGGGACAGCATAATGAAAAACTGTTTTTT
CASRTFPGQHNEKLFF
>TRBV7-2|many|17|TRBJ1-5|TRBD1
TGTGCCAGCAGCCTCCCGGGACAGGTTTATAGCAATCAGCCCCAGCATTTT
CASSLPGQVYSNQPQHF
>TRBV5-1|-|18|TRBJ2-3|TRBD2
TGCGCCAGCAGCCGTGGACTAGCGGGATATGGGGGCACAGATACGCAGTATTTT
CASSRGLAGYGGTDTQYF
>TRBV7-9|-|14|TRBJ1-3|-
TGTGCCAGCAGCTTAGATGAGGACCCGGACACCATATATTTT
CASSLDEDPDTIYF
>TRBV7-2|many|14|TRBJ2-5|TRBD1
TGTGCCAGCAGCTTAGGGACAGGGGGAGAGACCCAGTACTTC
CASSLGTGGETQYF